This TCR beta chain was observed in a study of T cell clones after liver transplantation. Study context: Pre-transplant mixed lymphocyte reactions yielded third-party-reactive TCRbeta sequences as comparators for graft-donor-reactive sequences. Blood was drawn pre-transplant, before withdrawal, and after full or failed withdrawal.

The method was immunoSEQ multiplex PCR; TCRdb's version includes in-frame clones alone and lacks a portion of them. The data show more than 45,000 clones, about two thirds seen once. The germline gives CDR1 SNHLY, CDR2 FYNNEI. CDR3 length: 12 amino acids. V was shortened by 8 bases and J by 10 bases, with 12 bases between the two germline ends. With respect to this clone: What it binds is unknown.

Study findings and constraints: Graft donor-reactive T cells may have migrated into the graft rather than being deleted. Conclusions were preliminary, with small, heterogeneous patient groups.

This rearrangement joins TRBV2 to TRBJ1-6; no reliable D call. This material consisted of CD4+ T cells from blood, taken at the roughly 16-month timepoint. This clonotype originated in a human patient who received a liver transplant. The T cells may come from the graft donor. The CDR3 spells CASRLGESPLHF. The CDR3, as DNA: TGTGCCAGCCGATTGGGAGAATCACCCCTCCACTTT.